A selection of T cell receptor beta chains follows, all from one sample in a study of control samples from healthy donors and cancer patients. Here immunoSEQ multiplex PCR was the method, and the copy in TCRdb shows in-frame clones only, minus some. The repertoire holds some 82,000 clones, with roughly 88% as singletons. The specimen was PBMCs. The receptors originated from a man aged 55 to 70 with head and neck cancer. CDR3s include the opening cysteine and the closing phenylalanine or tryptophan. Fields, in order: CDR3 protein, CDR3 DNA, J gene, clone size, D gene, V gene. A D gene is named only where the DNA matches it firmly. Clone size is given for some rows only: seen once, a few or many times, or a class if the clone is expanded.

CAWSRVGAVGDTQYF TGTGCCTGGAGTCGGGTGGGAGCCGTCGGGGATACGCAGTATTTT TRBJ2-3 - - TRBV30
CASSHRAHGRSEQFF TGTGCCAGCTCCCATAGGGCCCACGGCAGAAGTGAGCAGTTCTTC TRBJ2-1 - - TRBV28
CASSFGDRGDWEYNEQFF TGCGCCAGCAGCTTTGGGGACAGGGGTGATTGGGAGTACAATGAGCAGTTCTTC TRBJ2-1 - TRBD1 TRBV5-1
CASSLSTSGRGSNEQFF TGTGCCAGCAGCTTATCAACTAGCGGGAGAGGATCCAATGAGCAGTTCTTC TRBJ2-1 few TRBD2 TRBV7-2
CASSLRMENEQFF TGTGCCAGCAGCTTGAGGATGGAGAATGAGCAGTTCTTC TRBJ2-1 - - TRBV7-7
CASSHRADTEAFF TGTGCCAGCAGTCACCGCGCCGACACTGAAGCTTTCTTT TRBJ1-1 - - TRBV27
CASSRGGQGPYEQYF TGCGCCAGCAGCCGGGGGGGACAGGGCCCCTACGAGCAGTACTTC TRBJ2-7 once TRBD1 TRBV4-1
CASSLGPITEQYF TGTGCCAGCAGTCTGGGTCCGATCACCGAGCAGTACTTC TRBJ2-7 - - TRBV6-5
CASSELAAGGYTF TGTGCCAGCAGTGAACTGGCAGCCGGGGGCTACACCTTC TRBJ1-2 - - TRBV2
CASSIQGNTEAFF TGCGCCAGCAGCATACAGGGGAACACTGAAGCTTTCTTT TRBJ1-1 - - TRBV5-1
CASSEPGHSTDTQYF TGTGCCAGCAGCGAACCGGGACATAGCACAGATACGCAGTATTTT TRBJ2-3 - - TRBV7-9
CASSPQNNEKLFF TGTGCCAGCTCACCCCAGAATAATGAAAAACTGTTTTTT TRBJ1-4 - - TRBV18
CASSPRSSGTYYNEQFF TGTGCCAGCTCACCACGAAGTAGCGGGACCTACTACAATGAGCAGTTCTTC TRBJ2-1 - TRBD2 TRBV18
CASKKGINEQYF TGTGCCAGCAAAAAGGGGATCAACGAGCAGTACTTC TRBJ2-7 - - TRBV2
CASSLGDRDRYNEQFF TGCGCCAGCAGCTTGGGCGACCGGGACCGATACAATGAGCAGTTCTTC TRBJ2-1 - - TRBV5-1
CASRVLDGELFF TGTGCCAGCCGGGTTTTGGACGGGGAGCTGTTTTTT TRBJ2-2 few - TRBV28
CASSYPSGGGRKDTQYF TGTGCCAGCAGTTACCCCTCGGGGGGAGGGCGTAAGGATACGCAGTATTTT TRBJ2-3 - TRBD2 TRBV6-2/TRBV6-3
CASSLTRPNTGELFF TGCGCCAGCAGCTTGACACGACCAAACACCGGGGAGCTGTTTTTT TRBJ2-2 - - TRBV5-1
CASSLNPGGGIEKLFF TGTGCCAGCAGCTTGAACCCCGGGGGGGGGATTGAAAAACTGTTTTTT TRBJ1-4 - - TRBV5-5
CASSQRRGSSPLHF TGTGCCAGCAGCCAAAGGAGGGGGAGTTCACCCCTCCACTTT TRBJ1-6 few - TRBV3-1/TRBV3-2
CASSPPRDSGTEAFF TGTGCCAGCTCACCACCTCGGGACAGCGGAACTGAAGCTTTCTTT TRBJ1-1 - TRBD1 TRBV18
CASSVGWLAGTDTQYF TGTGCCAGCAGCGTAGGTTGGCTAGCGGGCACAGATACGCAGTATTTT TRBJ2-3 - TRBD2 TRBV9
CASSEIAPGQGWNSPLHF TGTGCCAGCAGTGAAATTGCTCCGGGACAGGGTTGGAATTCACCCCTCCACTTT TRBJ1-6 few TRBD1 TRBV6-1
CASSLAETGRETQYF TGTGCCAGCAGCTTAGCGGAGACAGGACGAGAGACCCAGTACTTC TRBJ2-5 - - TRBV7-9
CASIRLDTEAFF TGTGCCAGCATCCGGTTGGACACTGAAGCTTTCTTT TRBJ1-1 - - TRBV6-6
CASGLDSYNEQFF TGTGCCAGCGGACTAGATTCCTACAATGAGCAGTTCTTC TRBJ2-1 - TRBD2 TRBV28
CASRGREIVDTQYF TGTGCCAGCAGGGGCCGGGAGATCGTAGATACGCAGTATTTT TRBJ2-3 - - TRBV7-8
CASGLGRGNEQFF TGTGCTAGTGGTTTGGGAAGGGGAAATGAGCAGTTCTTC TRBJ2-1 - - TRBV12-5
CASSYLASGNEQFF TGTGCCAGCAGTTACCTGGCTAGCGGAAATGAGCAGTTCTTC TRBJ2-1 - TRBD2 TRBV6-5
CASSDSAARFGYTF TGTGCCAGCAGTGACTCGGCCGCCCGTTTCGGCTACACCTTC TRBJ1-2 - - TRBV6-4
CASSESYTF TGTGCCAGCAGTGAGTCCTACACCTTC TRBJ1-2 - - TRBV25-1
CASSYSGGYQFF TGTGCCAGCAGTTACTCTGGGGGCTATCAGTTCTTC TRBJ2-1 - - TRBV6-2/TRBV6-3
CASSPTASNEKLFF TGTGCCAGCAGCCCCACTGCCTCTAATGAAAAACTGTTTTTT TRBJ1-4 - - TRBV7-2
CASSGGGGGRPQHF TGTGCCAGCTCTGGAGGAGGAGGGGGTCGGCCCCAGCATTTT TRBJ1-5 - - TRBV5-6
CASSYGRGNTEAFF TGTGCCAGCAGTTACGGCAGGGGGAACACTGAAGCTTTCTTT TRBJ1-1 - - TRBV6-2/TRBV6-3
CASSSPLTYYGYTF TGTGCCAGCAGCTCTCCCCTTACCTACTATGGCTACACCTTC TRBJ1-2 - - TRBV11-2
CASSLYGDYGYTF TGTGCCAGCAGCTTATATGGAGATTATGGCTACACCTTC TRBJ1-2 - - TRBV7-9
CASSPVWDREGSPLHF TGTGCCAGCTCACCAGTTTGGGACAGGGAAGGCTCACCCCTCCACTTT TRBJ1-6 - TRBD1 TRBV18
CANEKRGSGQSHF TGCGCCAACGAAAAAAGAGGATCGGGACAGTCGCACTTC TRBJ2-7 few TRBD1 TRBV10-1
CASSDSPSAGNTIYF TGCGCCAGCAGTGATAGTCCCTCGGCTGGAAACACCATATATTTT TRBJ1-3 once - TRBV10-1
CASSPFKGQGGGELFF TGTGCCAGCAGCCCTTTTAAGGGACAGGGTGGCGGGGAGCTGTTTTTT TRBJ2-2 - TRBD1 TRBV3-1/TRBV3-2
CASSLFDRGLDEQYF TGTGCCAGCAGCTTATTTGACAGGGGGCTTGACGAGCAGTACTTC TRBJ2-7 - TRBD1 TRBV7-2
CASSLVWDSGVGYEQYF TGTGCCAGCAGCTTAGTCTGGGACAGCGGAGTTGGATACGAGCAGTACTTC TRBJ2-7 - TRBD1 TRBV7-6
CASSWTGELFF TGTGCCAGTAGTTGGACCGGGGAGCTGTTTTTT TRBJ2-2 once - TRBV19
CASGVIGGSPLHF TGTGCCAGCGGAGTTATCGGGGGTTCACCCCTCCACTTT TRBJ1-6 - - TRBV6-5
CASSVGSDNSYEQYF TGTGCCAGCAGCGTTGGTAGCGATAACTCCTACGAGCAGTACTTC TRBJ2-7 few - TRBV9
CASSSFSSGRIYEQYF TGTGCCAGCAGTTCCTTTTCTAGCGGGAGGATCTACGAGCAGTACTTC TRBJ2-7 - TRBD2 TRBV27
CATSRDSATVYEQYF TGTGCCACCAGCAGAGATTCGGCTACAGTCTACGAGCAGTACTTC TRBJ2-7 many - TRBV15
CASSMGLGTYEQYF TGTGCCAGCAGCATGGGACTAGGAACCTACGAGCAGTACTTC TRBJ2-7 - TRBD2 TRBV28
CATSDPTWGPNYGYTF TGTGCCACCAGTGACCCTACGTGGGGGCCTAACTATGGCTACACCTTC TRBJ1-2 - - TRBV24-1
CASSYSIGGAKEKLFF TGTGCCAGCAGTTACTCGATAGGGGGCGCGAAGGAAAAACTGTTTTTT TRBJ1-4 - TRBD1 TRBV6-5
CASSLDRGTEAFF TGTGCCAGCAGTTTAGACAGGGGCACTGAAGCTTTCTTT TRBJ1-1 - TRBD1 TRBV27
CAWSDDTNQPQHF TGTGCCTGGAGTGACGACACGAATCAGCCCCAGCATTTT TRBJ1-5 once - TRBV30
CATSSGPSTDTQYF TGTGCCACCAGTAGCGGCCCTAGCACAGATACGCAGTATTTT TRBJ2-3 - - TRBV10-3
CASSASRGHNTEAFF TGTGCCAGTAGCGCTAGTCGGGGGCACAACACTGAAGCTTTCTTT TRBJ1-1 - - TRBV19
CASSRPGTGGEAQYF TGTGCCAGCAGTCGACCCGGGACAGGGGGTGAGGCCCAGTACTTC TRBJ2-5 - TRBD1 TRBV28
CASSQVAGAIPGELFF TGTGCCAGCAGCCAAGTTGCGGGGGCCATTCCCGGGGAGCTGTTTTTT TRBJ2-2 - - TRBV3-1/TRBV3-2
CASSLGEYEQFF TGCGCCAGCAGCTTGGGGGAGTATGAGCAGTTCTTC TRBJ2-1 - - TRBV5-1
CASSGRALVDTGELFF TGTGCCAGCAGCGGACGGGCCTTGGTTGACACCGGGGAGCTGTTTTTT TRBJ2-2 - - TRBV7-9
CAINGDSYSNSPLHF TGTGCCATCAATGGGGACAGCTATTCTAATTCACCCCTCCACTTT TRBJ1-6 once TRBD1 TRBV10-3